These 19 T cell receptor beta chains were sequenced from one sample in a study of T cell responses to AZD1222 COVID-19 vaccine. Clones were read by immunoSEQ multiplex PCR, and TCRdb kept only the in-frame ones, dropping some. The table lists fewer than 200,000 clones, approximately 86% of them singletons. The sequencing here drew on peripheral blood, taken 28 days after the second AZD1222 dose. The receptors here all came from an adult who received the AZD1222 COVID-19 vaccine.

This clone was counted between two and nine times. This chain uses TRBV5-5 with TRBJ1-1; 7 bases match TRBD1. The CDR3 is made up of 16 amino acids. V gave up 0 bases and J gave up 1 base; unmatched junction bases: 6. Looked up from germline, CDR1 is SGHKS and CDR2 is YYEKEE (reference sequence). The CDR3 here is CASSLALTGSNTEAFF. In DNA form, the CDR3 reads TGTGCCAGCAGCTTGGCCCTGACAGGGTCGAACACTGAAGCTTTCTTT.

The rearrangement uses TRBV9 and TRBJ2-3, with a possible D match to TRBD1 (6 bases). CDR1 and CDR2 (germline): SGDLS, YYNGEE. Trimming took 0 bases from V and 4 from J, leaving 12 bases between them. This CDR3 region has 15 residues. The CDR3 sequence: CASSVVGQGSDTQYF. The CDR3 DNA follows: TGTGCCAGCAGCGTAGTCGGGCAGGGGTCAGATACGCAGTATTTT.

The DNA for the CDR3 is TGTGCCAGCAGCGGCCGGCGAGGGGGCCAAGGACAGCCCCAGCATTTT. Translation: CASSGRRGGQGQPQHF. The chain has TRBV7-2 and TRBJ1-5; TRBD1 matches at 7 bases. Trimming at V came to 5 bases and at J to 7 bases, leaving 14 bases not matched to a gene. This CDR3 is built from 16 residues. The V gene's germline CDR1 is SGHTA and CDR2 FQGNSA.

V usage is TRBV29-1 and J usage is TRBJ1-3; possible D gene TRBD1, 5 bases. Trimming removed 0 bases from V and 4 bases from J, with 10 bases in between. Germline V gene data show CDR1 as SQVTM and CDR2 as ANQGSEA. The CDR3 is 14 amino acids. CDR3 amino acids: CSVEDGRAGNTIYF. In nucleotides, the CDR3 is TGCAGCGTTGAAGATGGCAGGGCCGGAAACACCATATATTTT.

This sequence joins TRBV18 and TRBJ1-1; TRBD1 is a possible D gene (6 bases). Germline V gene lookup returns CDR1 KGHSH and CDR2 LQKENI. V shed 3 bases and J shed 0 bases, with 8 bases lying between them. The CDR3 sequence is 14 residues long. CDR3 nucleotide sequence: TGTGCCAGCTCACCCCAGGGGATGAACACTGAAGCTTTCTTT. Translation: CASSPQGMNTEAFF.

The chain is built from TRBV5-4 and TRBJ2-5; no clear D gene. The CDR3 contains 12 residues. Germline CDR1 SGHNT, CDR2 YYREEE (reference sequence). The V end was cut by 1 base, the J end by 7 bases, with 8 bases between. CDR3 protein: CASSLPMRTQYF. Written as DNA, the CDR3 is TGTGCCAGCAGCTTGCCTATGCGGACCCAGTACTTC.

The chain employs TRBV4-2 and TRBJ2-3, with TRBD2 matching 9 bases. There are 15 residues in the CDR3. V lost 1 base to trimming and J lost 6 bases; unmatched junction nucleotides: 5. Per the germline V gene, CDR1 is LGHNA and CDR2 is YNFKEQ. The CDR3 here is CASSQGRGGGDTQYF. As DNA, the CDR3 is TGTGCCAGCAGCCAAGGGCGGGGGGGCGGTGATACGCAGTATTTT.

V gene TRBV4-1 combines with J gene TRBJ1-4; D perhaps matches TRBD1 (5 bases). This CDR3 is built from 15 residues. Germline V CDR1 and CDR2: MGHRA, YSYEKL. The V and J ends lost 4 bases and 8 bases respectively, with 17 bases between them. The CDR3 here is CASSRSGALEEKLFF. In nucleotides, the CDR3 is TGCGCCAGCAGCCGAAGCGGGGCTTTGGAGGAAAAACTGTTTTTT.

The chain uses TRBV9 and TRBJ2-5; D not certain. The length of the CDR3 is 12 residues. Trimming shortened V by 3 bases and J by 4 bases, and 7 bases separated the two germline ends. Germline V gives CDR1 SGDLS, CDR2 YYNGEE. CDR3 residues: CASSAPGETQYF. The CDR3 DNA reads as TGTGCCAGCAGCGCCCCCGGAGAGACCCAGTACTTC.

The V call is TRBV5-1, the J call TRBJ1-2; D remains ambiguous. V lost 0 bases and J lost 4, with 7 bases in between. The CDR3 loop spans 13 amino acids. The germline CDR1 and CDR2 sequences are SGHRS and YFSETQ. The CDR3 here is CASSLVQTYGYTF. In DNA, the CDR3 is TGCGCCAGCAGCTTGGTACAGACCTATGGCTACACCTTC.

This chain joins TRBV12-3 or TRBV12-4 and TRBJ1-4; possible D gene TRBD1, 6 bases. The CDR3 has 11 amino acids. V was clipped by 2 bases and J by 15 bases, with 10 bases between them. CDR3 protein: CASSLQGTMFF. As DNA, the CDR3 is TGTGCCAGCAGTTTACAGGGGACAATGTTTTTT.

Many counts were recorded for this clone. J is TRBJ2-7 and V is TRBV9; a possible D gene is TRBD1 (5 bases). CDR1 is SGDLS and CDR2 is YYNGEE in the germline V gene. This CDR3 has 13 amino acids. Trimming shortened V by 2 bases and J by 7 bases, and 13 bases separated the two germline ends. The chain's CDR3 is CASSVYRTSEQYF. The CDR3 nucleotides read TGTGCCAGCAGCGTCTACAGGACCTCAGAGCAGTACTTC.

The chain joins TRBV7-2 to TRBJ1-2; 8 nucleotides align to TRBD1. The germline V gene encodes CDR1 SGHTA and CDR2 FQGNSA. V dropped 2 bases and J dropped 7; count of bases not matched to a gene: 12. The CDR3 is 16 amino acids. CDR3 DNA sequence: TGTGCCAGCAGCTTACCCTTGGGGCAGGGGGCGAGTGGCTACACCTTC. Amino acid sequence: CASSLPLGQGASGYTF.

The chain recombines TRBV28 with TRBJ2-5; the D gene is possibly TRBD1 (5 bases). CDR1 is MDHEN and CDR2 is SYDVKM in the germline V gene. The CDR3 totals 12 residues. V shed 6 bases and J shed 8 bases, with 13 bases lying between them. The CDR3 DNA sequence: TGTGCCAGCAGCTTAACAGGTCTTACCCAGTACTTC. It codes for CASSLTGLTQYF.

This sequence joins TRBV15 and TRBJ1-1; TRBD1 matches 11 bases. The CDR3 loop spans 15 amino acids. Germline V lookup: CDR1 LNHNV, CDR2 YYDKDF (reference sequence). Unmatched junction bases numbered 2, after V lost 0 bases and J lost 5 bases. This chain's CDR3 is CATSRDGTGGTEAFF. In DNA, the CDR3 is TGTGCCACCAGCAGAGACGGGACAGGGGGAACTGAAGCTTTCTTT.

With respect to this clone: The sample has other DNA sequences that encode this CDR3 too. V is TRBV7-9 and J is TRBJ2-7; D gene uncertain. V dropped 4 bases and J dropped 6 bases, with 7 bases sitting between them. Germline V gene sequence: CDR1 SEHNR, CDR2 FQNEAQ (reference sequence). This CDR3 has 11 residues. The CDR3 here is CASSSYREQYF. The DNA for the CDR3 is TGTGCCAGCAGCTCCTATCGCGAGCAGTACTTC.

The rearrangement links TRBV5-5 to TRBJ1-2; unclear D gene. Germline V gene lookup returns CDR1 SGHKS and CDR2 YYEKEE (reference sequence). Trimming removed 3 bases from V and 8 bases from J, with 20 bases in between. This CDR3 has 15 residues. This chain's CDR3 is CASSYSVERLGGYTF. The CDR3 DNA is TGTGCCAGCAGCTATAGTGTCGAGAGACTCGGGGGCTACACCTTC.

The gene calls are TRBV5-1 and TRBJ1-3; the D gene is possibly TRBD1 (6 bases). The CDR3 length is 17 residues. CDR1 and CDR2 (germline): SGHRS, YFSETQ. Trimming cost V 1 base and J 4 bases, with 18 bases left between them. As DNA, the CDR3 is TGCGCCAGCAGCTTGAGTTCGCCGGGGGCCGGGGGAAACACCATATATTTT. This translates into CASSLSSPGAGGNTIYF.

The V gene is TRBV9, the J gene TRBJ1-1; the match to TRBD1 covers 7 bases. The J segment lost 4 bases and the V segment lost 3 bases, leaving 9 bases of the junction unmatched. The germline V gene has CDR1 SGDLS and CDR2 YYNGEE. The CDR3 runs 15 residues. The CDR3 DNA reads TGTGCCAGCAGCGAGACAGGGTCGACGGGCACTGAAGCTTTCTTT. Translated: CASSETGSTGTEAFF. Drawing the rest from reference TRBV9 and TRBJ1-1, the complete variable domain is DSGVTQTPKHLITATGQRVTLRCSPRSGDLSVYWYQQSLDQGLQFLIQYYNGEERAKGNILERFSAQQFPDLHSELNLSSLELGDSALYFCASSETGSTGTEAFFGQGTRLTVV.